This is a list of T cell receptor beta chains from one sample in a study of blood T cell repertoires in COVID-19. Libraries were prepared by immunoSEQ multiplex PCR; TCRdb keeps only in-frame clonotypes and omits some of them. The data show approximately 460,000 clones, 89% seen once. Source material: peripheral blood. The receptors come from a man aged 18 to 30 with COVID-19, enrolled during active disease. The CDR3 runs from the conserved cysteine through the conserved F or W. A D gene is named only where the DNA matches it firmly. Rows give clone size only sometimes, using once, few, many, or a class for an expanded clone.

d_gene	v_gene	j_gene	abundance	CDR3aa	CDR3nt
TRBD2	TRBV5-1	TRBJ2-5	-	CASTPGLAGGWDF	TGCGCCAGCACCCCTGGACTAGCGGGGGGCTGGGACTTC
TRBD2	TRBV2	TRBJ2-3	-	CASSERDSSGGTTDTQYF	TGTGCCAGCAGTGAACGGGATAGTAGCGGGGGGACCACAGATACGCAGTATTTT
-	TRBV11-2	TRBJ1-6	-	CASSLDGSSYNSPLHF	TGTGCCAGCAGCTTAGACGGGAGCTCCTATAATTCACCCCTCCACTTT
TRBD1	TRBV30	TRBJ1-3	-	CAWSVRFRDRGHSGNTIYF	TGTGCCTGGAGTGTAAGATTTCGAGACAGGGGACACTCTGGAAACACCATATATTTT
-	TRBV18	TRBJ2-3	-	CASSPVSGNTDTQYF	TGTGCCAGCTCACCTGTGTCAGGGAACACAGATACGCAGTATTTT
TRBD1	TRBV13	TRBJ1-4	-	CASSFGTGNEKLFF	TGTGCCAGCAGCTTTGGGACAGGAAATGAAAAACTGTTTTTT
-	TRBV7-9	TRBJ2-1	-	CASSSEALWTAPDNEQFF	TGTGCCAGCAGCTCCGAGGCCCTTTGGACAGCCCCGGACAATGAGCAGTTCTTC
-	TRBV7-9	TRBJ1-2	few	CASSSQPTDLYGYTF	TGTGCCAGCAGCTCCCAGCCTACAGACCTCTATGGCTACACCTTC
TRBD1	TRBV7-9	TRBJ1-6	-	CASSLVQGPSSPLHF	TGTGCCAGCAGCTTAGTACAGGGGCCTAGTTCACCCCTCCACTTT
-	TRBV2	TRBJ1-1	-	CAARRGAMDTEAFF	TGTGCCGCAAGGCGGGGGGCAATGGACACTGAAGCTTTCTTT
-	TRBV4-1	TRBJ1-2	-	CASGGLGNYGYTF	TGCGCCAGCGGGGGCCTTGGTAACTATGGCTACACCTTC
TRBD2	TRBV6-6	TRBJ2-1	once	CASSLPIKTSGRASYNEQFF	TGTGCCAGCAGCCTCCCGATTAAGACTAGCGGGAGAGCATCCTACAATGAGCAGTTCTTC
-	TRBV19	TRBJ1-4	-	CASSRTANMANEKLFF	TGTGCCAGCTCACGGACTGCCAACATGGCTAATGAAAAACTGTTTTTT
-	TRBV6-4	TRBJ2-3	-	CASSVSISGTDTQYF	TGTGCCAGCAGCGTTAGTATCTCGGGCACAGATACGCAGTATTTT
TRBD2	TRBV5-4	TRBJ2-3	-	CASSLKAGSTDTQYF	TGTGCCAGCAGCTTAAAAGCGGGGAGCACAGATACGCAGTATTTT
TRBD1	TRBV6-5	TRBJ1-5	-	CASSGDRAWQPQHF	TGTGCCAGCAGCGGGGACAGGGCCTGGCAGCCCCAGCATTTT
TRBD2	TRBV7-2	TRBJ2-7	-	CASSSSGVSSYEQYF	TGTGCCAGCAGTTCCAGCGGGGTAAGCTCCTACGAGCAGTACTTC
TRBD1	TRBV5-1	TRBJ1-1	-	CASSSRDRETEAFF	TGCGCCAGCAGCTCCCGGGACAGGGAAACTGAAGCTTTCTTT
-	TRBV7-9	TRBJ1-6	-	CASSLVPAQTNYNSPLHF	TGTGCCAGCAGCTTAGTCCCTGCACAGACGAACTATAATTCACCCCTCCACTTT
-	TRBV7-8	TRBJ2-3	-	CASSLRRLDTQYF	TGTGCCAGCAGCTTACGGCGACTAGATACGCAGTATTTT
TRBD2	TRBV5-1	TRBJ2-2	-	CASSPWGGNTGELFF	TGCGCCAGCAGCCCATGGGGGGGGAACACCGGGGAGCTGTTTTTT
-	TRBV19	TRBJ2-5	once	CASSRGPQETQYF	TGTGCCAGTAGTCGCGGGCCCCAAGAGACCCAGTACTTC
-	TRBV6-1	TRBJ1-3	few	CASSDFSGRAGNTIYF	TGTGCCAGCAGTGATTTTTCGGGCAGGGCTGGAAACACCATATATTTT
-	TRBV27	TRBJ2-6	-	CASSSQASGANVLTF	TGTGCCAGCAGTTCTCAGGCTTCTGGGGCCAACGTCCTGACTTTC
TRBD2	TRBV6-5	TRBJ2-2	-	CASTSLAGTGELFF	TGTGCCAGCACTAGTCTAGCGGGCACCGGGGAGCTGTTTTTT
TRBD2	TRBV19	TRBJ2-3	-	CASSMVLTSGGTDTQYF	TGTGCCAGTAGTATGGTATTGACTAGCGGGGGCACAGATACGCAGTATTTT
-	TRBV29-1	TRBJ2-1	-	CSAQGGWEQFF	TGCAGCGCCCAGGGGGGCTGGGAGCAGTTCTTC
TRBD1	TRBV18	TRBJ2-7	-	CASSQDRGERYEQYF	TGTGCCAGCTCACAAGACAGGGGAGAAAGGTACGAGCAGTACTTC
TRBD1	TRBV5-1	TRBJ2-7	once	CASSLLTGKSDEQYF	TGCGCCAGCAGCTTGTTGACAGGGAAGTCCGACGAGCAGTACTTC
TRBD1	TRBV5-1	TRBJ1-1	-	CASSQDRGLSDVAFF	TGCGCCAGCAGCCAGGACAGGGGGCTAAGTGACGTCGCTTTCTTT
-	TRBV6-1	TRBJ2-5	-	CASSDAKDSHIDSQETQYF	TGTGCCAGCAGTGATGCGAAGGACAGTCACATTGACAGCCAAGAGACCCAGTACTTC
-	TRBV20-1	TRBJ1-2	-	CSASTSSTAKEGYTF	TGCAGTGCTAGTACCTCTTCGACAGCTAAGGAAGGCTACACCTTC
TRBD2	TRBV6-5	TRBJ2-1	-	CASRLLAGAYEQFF	TGTGCCAGCAGATTACTAGCGGGTGCGTATGAGCAGTTCTTC
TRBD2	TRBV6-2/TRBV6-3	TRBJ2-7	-	CASSYATSGMGQQYF	TGTGCCAGCAGTTACGCGACTAGCGGGATGGGCCAGCAGTACTTC
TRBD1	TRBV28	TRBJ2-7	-	CATGQGSVYEQYF	TGTGCCACCGGACAGGGGTCGGTCTACGAGCAGTACTTC
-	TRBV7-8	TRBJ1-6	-	CASSPSGAKGLYNSPLHF	TGTGCCAGCAGCCCGTCGGGTGCGAAGGGACTCTATAATTCACCCCTCCACTTT
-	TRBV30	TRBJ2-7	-	CAWSRMGGGGQRSYEQYF	TGTGCCTGGAGTCGGATGGGCGGTGGAGGGCAAAGGTCCTACGAGCAGTACTTC
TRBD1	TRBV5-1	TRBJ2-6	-	CASRTTGAGANVLTF	TGCGCCAGCCGAACGACAGGGGCTGGGGCCAACGTCCTGACTTTC
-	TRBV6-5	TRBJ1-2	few	CASRTANYGYTF	TGTGCCAGCAGGACAGCTAACTATGGCTACACCTTC
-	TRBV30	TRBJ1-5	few	CAWSNRENQPQHF	TGTGCCTGGAGTAACAGGGAGAATCAGCCCCAGCATTTT
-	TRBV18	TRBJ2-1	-	CASSPDTGTLGNEQFF	TGTGCCAGCTCACCGGATACAGGGACCCTCGGCAATGAGCAGTTCTTC